This T cell receptor beta chain was found in a study of T-cell reconstitution after alpha-beta-depleted transplantation in children listed by TCRdb under 2016. For the study in its entirety: T-cell immune reconstitution after TCRalphabeta/CD19-depleted allogeneic hematopoietic cell transplantation in children was quantitatively tracked in the study by means of TCR repertoire profiling.

Receptor libraries were prepared by PCR. Sequencing was carried out with an Illumina HiSeq 2500. TCR libraries were prepared with molecular barcoding, using unique molecular identifiers to normalize TCRbeta repertoire quantification. TCRdb reran the public reads through fastp at Q25 and MiXCR, keeping productive beta chains. Each CDR3 protein gets just one entry, which takes the most common genes and DNA from the rows behind it. This sample is represented by about 22,000 distinct CDR3 sequences; about a tenth of them were singletons. The ten top clones hold around 23% of the sample. The germline V and J ends show losses of 6 bases and 5 bases respectively, and no gene match explains 8 bases of the junction. Spanning cysteine to phenylalanine, the CDR3 consists of 16 amino acids. Only the CDR3 DNA is retained, 48 bases long and in frame from the first base. About this clonotype itself: There is no known antigen for this receptor. Per-base quality was not reported, and no clone a single base away is much larger than it.

This TCR was recovered from a human donor who donated a stem cell graft to a child with chronic granulomatous disease. This specimen was PBMCs from the stem cell graft donor, taken from the stem cell graft. The sequence links TRBV12-3 or TRBV12-4 to TRBJ2-7; 15 bases in the junction line up with TRBD2. The bases are TGTGCCAGCAGATCCGGACTAGCGGGGGGGCAGAACGAGCAGTACTTC. This sequence encodes CASRSGLAGGQNEQYF.